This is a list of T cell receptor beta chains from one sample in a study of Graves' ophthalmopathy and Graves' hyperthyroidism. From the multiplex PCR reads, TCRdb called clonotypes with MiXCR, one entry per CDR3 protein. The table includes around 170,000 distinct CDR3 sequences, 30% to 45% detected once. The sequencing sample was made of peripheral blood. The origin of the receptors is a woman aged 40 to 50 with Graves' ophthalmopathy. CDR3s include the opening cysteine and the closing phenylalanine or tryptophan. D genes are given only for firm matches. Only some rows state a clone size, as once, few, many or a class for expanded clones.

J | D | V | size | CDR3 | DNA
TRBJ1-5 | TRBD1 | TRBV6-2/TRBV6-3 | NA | CATRDGRTGNQPQHF | TGTGCCACCAGGGATGGTCGGACAGGGAATCAGCCCCAGCATTTT
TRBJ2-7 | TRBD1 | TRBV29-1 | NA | CSVEYRDRGREQYF | TGCAGCGTTGAATACCGGGACAGGGGGCGCGAGCAGTACTTC
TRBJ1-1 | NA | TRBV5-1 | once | CASSRGRLITEAFF | TGCGCCAGCAGTCGAGGGAGGTTGATAACTGAAGCTTTCTTT
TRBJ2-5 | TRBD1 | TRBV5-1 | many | CASSLVTGGIETQYF | TGCGCCAGCAGCTTGGTTACAGGGGGCATAGAGACCCAGTACTTC
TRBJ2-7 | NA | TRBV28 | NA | CASSLGLNLVYEQYF | TGTGCCAGCAGTTTAGGACTTAACCTCGTTTACGAGCAGTACTTC
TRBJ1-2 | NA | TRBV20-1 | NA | CSARDSGQRYGYTF | TGCAGTGCTAGAGATTCGGGGCAACGCTATGGCTACACCTTC
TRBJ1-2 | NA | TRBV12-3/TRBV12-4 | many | CASSFRLVYGYTF | TGTGCCAGCAGTTTTAGGCTTGTCTATGGCTACACCTTC
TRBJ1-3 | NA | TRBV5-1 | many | CASSLAGRSSGNTIYF | TGCGCCAGCAGCTTGGCGGGACGGAGCTCTGGAAACACCATATATTTT
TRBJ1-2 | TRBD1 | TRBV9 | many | CASTRTGSNYGYTF | TGTGCCAGCACTAGGACAGGGTCCAACTATGGCTACACCTTC
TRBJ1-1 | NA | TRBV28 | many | CASSFWGGGGGTEAFF | TGTGCCAGCAGTTTTTGGGGGGGGGGAGGTGGAACTGAAGCTTTCTTT
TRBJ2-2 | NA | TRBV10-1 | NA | CASSDSLEAGELFF | TGCGCCAGTTCGGACAGTTTGGAAGCCGGGGAGCTGTTTTTT
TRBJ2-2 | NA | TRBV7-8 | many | CASSSLVNTGELFF | TGTGCCAGCAGCTCACTCGTAAACACCGGGGAGCTGTTTTTT
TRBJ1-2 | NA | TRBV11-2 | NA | CASSLEGRRGGYGYTF | TGTGCCAGCAGCTTAGAAGGGAGAAGGGGCGGCTATGGCTACACCTTC
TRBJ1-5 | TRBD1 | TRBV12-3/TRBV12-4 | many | CASSGDRGGSNQPQHF | TGTGCCAGCAGTGGAGACAGGGGAGGTTCCAATCAGCCCCAGCATTTT
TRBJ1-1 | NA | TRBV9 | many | CASSAENSGTEAFF | TGTGCCAGCAGCGCAGAGAACTCGGGCACTGAAGCTTTCTTT
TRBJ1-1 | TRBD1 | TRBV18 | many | CASSTEGTGGEAFF | TGTGCCAGCTCAACCGAAGGGACAGGCGGTGAAGCTTTCTTT
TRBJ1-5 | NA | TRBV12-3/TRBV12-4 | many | CASGRDYQPQHF | TGTGCCAGCGGCAGGGACTATCAGCCCCAGCATTTT
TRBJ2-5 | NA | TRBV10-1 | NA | CASSQGIETQYF | TGCGCCAGCAGTCAGGGGATAGAGACCCAGTACTTC
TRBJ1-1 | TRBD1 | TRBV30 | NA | CACDRGATEAFF | TGTGCCTGTGACAGGGGCGCCACTGAAGCTTTCTTT
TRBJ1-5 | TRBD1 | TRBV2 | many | CASSGTGPPQPQHF | TGTGCCAGCAGTGGGACAGGGCCCCCTCAGCCCCAGCATTTT
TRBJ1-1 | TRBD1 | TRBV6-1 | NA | CASSTDRLMNTEAFF | TGTGCCAGCAGTACGGACAGGCTCATGAACACTGAAGCTTTCTTT
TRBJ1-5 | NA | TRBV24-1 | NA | CATEAGNGQPQHF | TGTGCCACCGAAGCCGGTAACGGTCAGCCCCAGCATTTT
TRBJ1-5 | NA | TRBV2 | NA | CASRDPVGFNQPQHF | TGTGCCAGCAGGGACCCCGTGGGGTTTAATCAGCCCCAGCATTTT
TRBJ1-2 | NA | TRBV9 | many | CASSVAPWDGYTF | TGTGCCAGCAGCGTAGCCCCATGGGATGGCTACACCTTC
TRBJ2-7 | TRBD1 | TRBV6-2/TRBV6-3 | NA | CASPTGDSYEQYF | TGTGCCAGCCCTACAGGGGACTCCTACGAGCAGTACTTC
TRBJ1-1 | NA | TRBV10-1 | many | CASSLGHNTEAFF | TGCGCCAGCAGCCTCGGACACAACACTGAAGCTTTCTTT
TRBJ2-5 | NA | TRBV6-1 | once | CASTTGRREETQYF | TGTGCCAGCACCACGGGACGGAGGGAAGAGACCCAGTACTTC
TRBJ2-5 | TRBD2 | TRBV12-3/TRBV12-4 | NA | CASGSGISKETQYF | TGTGCCAGCGGGAGCGGGATCAGCAAGGAGACCCAGTACTTC
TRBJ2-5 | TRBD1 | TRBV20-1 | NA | CSAPGTVIGETQYF | TGCAGTGCTCCCGGGACAGTGATAGGGGAGACCCAGTACTTC
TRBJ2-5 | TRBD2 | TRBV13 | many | CASSPPGGVAGQETQYF | TGTGCCAGCAGCCCTCCCGGAGGGGTAGCGGGGCAAGAGACCCAGTACTTC
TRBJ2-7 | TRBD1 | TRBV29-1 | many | CSVEVTGIFEQYF | TGCAGCGTTGAAGTGACAGGGATTTTCGAGCAGTACTTC
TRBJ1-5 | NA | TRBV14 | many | CASSQVGQPQHF | TGTGCCAGCAGCCAAGTCGGCCAGCCCCAGCATTTT
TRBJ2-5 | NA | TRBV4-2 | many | CASSQAVASPQETQYF | TGTGCCAGCAGCCAAGCGGTGGCTAGTCCCCAAGAGACCCAGTACTTC
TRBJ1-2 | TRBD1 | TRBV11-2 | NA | CASSLTGAGGLYGYTF | TGTGCCAGCAGTCTAACGGGGGCAGGGGGACTTTATGGCTACACCTTC
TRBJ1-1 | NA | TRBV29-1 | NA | CSVTGRENTEAFF | TGCAGCGTTACAGGGCGGGAGAACACTGAAGCTTTCTTT
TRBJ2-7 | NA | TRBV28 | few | CASSWRLGGEQYF | TGTGCCAGCAGTTGGCGCCTTGGGGGAGAGCAGTACTTC
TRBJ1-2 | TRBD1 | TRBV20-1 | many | CSARAGTGEGGYTF | TGCAGTGCTAGAGCCGGGACAGGGGAAGGTGGCTACACCTTC
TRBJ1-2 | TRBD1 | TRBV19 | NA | CASSLPTDRGQLFGYGYTF | TGTGCCAGTAGCCTTCCGACGGACAGGGGGCAGCTCTTCGGCTATGGCTACACCTTC
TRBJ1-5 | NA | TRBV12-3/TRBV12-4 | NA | CASSFGIGNQPQHF | TGTGCCAGCAGTTTCGGAATAGGCAATCAGCCCCAGCATTTT
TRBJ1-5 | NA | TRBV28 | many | CASSSLNQPQHF | TGTGCCAGCAGTTCCCTGAATCAGCCCCAGCATTTT
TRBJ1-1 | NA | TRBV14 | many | CASSQDQLAVNTEAFF | TGTGCCAGCAGCCAAGATCAACTGGCCGTGAACACTGAAGCTTTCTTT